Listed below are T cell receptor beta chains from one sample, sequenced in a study of T cell changes during pregnancy in multiple sclerosis. The protocol was immunoSEQ multiplex PCR, while the TCRdb copy is restricted to in-frame clones and leaves out a portion. This sample yields roughly 70,000 clones, of which around 92% are seen a single time; about 2.3% belongs to the top ten. The sequences come from peripheral blood, collected in the first trimester of pregnancy. The receptor source for this set is a female donor with multiple sclerosis, enrolled in a pregnancy study. The CDR3 runs from the conserved cysteine through the conserved F or W. The D gene is left open where the match is weak. Size is stated for part of the rows, as once, few or many counts, or as a class when the clone is expanded.

j_gene,d_gene,v_gene,abundance,CDR3nt,CDR3aa
TRBJ2-1,.,TRBV6-5,.,TGTGCCAGCACTGCCAGGGGGGATAATGAGCAGTTCTTC,CASTARGDNEQFF
TRBJ2-3,TRBD2,TRBV7-6,.,TGTGCCAGCAGCTTAGGAATAGCGGGGCACACAGATACGCAGTATTTT,CASSLGIAGHTDTQYF
TRBJ1-2,.,TRBV9,.,TGTGCCAGCAGCGTAGATCAGGGGAACTATGGCTACACCTTC,CASSVDQGNYGYTF
TRBJ2-1,TRBD1,TRBV19,.,TGTGCCAGTAGGCTTCCGGGACAGGCCGGTAATGAGCAGTTCTTC,CASRLPGQAGNEQFF
TRBJ2-7,.,TRBV5-1,.,TGCGCCAGCAGCTTGGACGGGGTACCCTACGAGCAGTACTTC,CASSLDGVPYEQYF
TRBJ2-1,TRBD2,TRBV5-5,.,TGTGCCAGCAGGGTTAGCGGGAGCAACTACAATGAGCAGTTCTTC,CASRVSGSNYNEQFF
TRBJ1-2,.,TRBV5-1,.,TGCGCCAGCAGCTTGTCTGTGAGGGTCTATGGCTACACCTTC,CASSLSVRVYGYTF
TRBJ2-1,TRBD1,TRBV5-8,.,TGTGCCAGCAGGGACGGGACAGGGGTAAATGAGCAGTTCTTC,CASRDGTGVNEQFF
TRBJ2-2,.,TRBV6-1,.,TGTGCCAGCAGTGAAAACGGTGTGAACACCGGGGAGCTGTTTTTT,CASSENGVNTGELFF
TRBJ1-1,.,TRBV7-9,.,TGTGCCAGCAATCCGGGGGGGCGGCGAAGCACTGAAGCTTTCTTT,CASNPGGRRSTEAFF
TRBJ2-7,TRBD2,TRBV9,.,TGTGCCAGCAGCGTAGGACTAGCGGAGTCCTACGAGCAGTACTTC,CASSVGLAESYEQYF
TRBJ2-2,.,TRBV4-2,.,TGTGCCAGCAGCCACAGGGGCGGGGAGCTGTTTTTT,CASSHRGGELFF
TRBJ1-1,.,TRBV9,.,TGTGCCAGCAGCGTAGTGACAGCTACTGAAGCTTTCTTT,CASSVVTATEAFF
TRBJ2-2,.,TRBV5-1,.,TGCGCCAGCAGCTTGACGGGAGTCACCACCGGGGAGCTGTTTTTT,CASSLTGVTTGELFF
TRBJ2-1,.,TRBV5-1,.,TGCGCCAGCAGTTTCACGGGTCGTAGATCCTCCTACAATGAGCAGTTCTTC,CASSFTGRRSSYNEQFF
TRBJ2-5,TRBD1,TRBV9,.,TGTGCCAGCAGCGTAGGCGTAGGGACAGGGAACCAAGAGACCCAGTACTTC,CASSVGVGTGNQETQYF
TRBJ2-3,TRBD2,TRBV4-2,.,TGTGCCAGCAGCCAGCGGACTAGCGGGAGGGCCGCAGATACGCAGTATTTT,CASSQRTSGRAADTQYF
TRBJ2-7,.,TRBV2,.,TGTGCCAGCAGTGAAACGGAGCTACCCGCGATCGGAGAGCAGTACTTC,CASSETELPAIGEQYF
TRBJ1-4,TRBD1,TRBV2,.,TGTGCCAGCAGGAAGGGACAGAGCCCAACTAATGAAAAACTGTTTTTT,CASRKGQSPTNEKLFF
TRBJ1-1,.,TRBV4-1,.,TGCGCCAGCAGCCAAGGACAGTCCCGGCAGGAAGCTTTCTTT,CASSQGQSRQEAFF
TRBJ2-5,.,TRBV2,once,TGTGCCAGCAGTGAAACGAGGGGGGGAGAGACCCAGTACTTC,CASSETRGGETQYF
TRBJ1-1,.,TRBV10-2,.,TGCGCCAGCAGTTCATTGGGCCAGACTGAAGCTTTCTTT,CASSSLGQTEAFF
TRBJ1-3,.,TRBV30,.,TGTGCCCTCGCGGGGACTGGAAACACCATATATTTT,CALAGTGNTIYF
TRBJ1-1,TRBD1,TRBV19,.,TGTGCCAGTAGTATAGGCCGTGACAGGGAGAACACTGAAGCTTTCTTT,CASSIGRDRENTEAFF
TRBJ1-1,TRBD1,TRBV6-5,.,TGTGCCAGCAGTCGACAGGGACAGAACACTGAAGCTTTCTTT,CASSRQGQNTEAFF
TRBJ1-1,.,TRBV5-1,.,TGCGCCAGCAGCTTGGACAGGGTGAGAACTGAAGCTTTCTTT,CASSLDRVRTEAFF
TRBJ2-2,TRBD2,TRBV10-3,few,TGTGCCATGACTAGCGGGAGGGAGCTGTTTTTT,CAMTSGRELFF
TRBJ2-2,TRBD2,TRBV29-1,once,TGCAGCGTTGATATCGGACTAGCGGGACCCGGGGAGCTGTTTTTT,CSVDIGLAGPGELFF
TRBJ2-1,.,TRBV19,.,TGTGCCAGTAAAGTGGCGGGCTCCTACAATGAGCAGTTCTTC,CASKVAGSYNEQFF
TRBJ1-5,.,TRBV5-1,.,TGCGCCAGCAGCTTGGACACAGGTCGGAATCAGCCCCAGCATTTT,CASSLDTGRNQPQHF
TRBJ1-1,TRBD1,TRBV29-1,once,TGCAGCATTGCCCATGCGGACAGGGTAAACACTGAAGCTTTCTTT,CSIAHADRVNTEAFF
TRBJ1-6,.,TRBV9,.,TGTGCCAGCAGCTCCCTGGGCGGGAACAATTCACCCCTCCACTTT,CASSSLGGNNSPLHF
TRBJ2-7,.,TRBV27,.,TGTGCCAGCGGGCTCCTATACGAGCAGTACTTC,CASGLLYEQYF
TRBJ1-5,.,TRBV27,.,TGTGCCAGCACCCCAAGTGGGGGGAAGCAGCCCCAGCATTTT,CASTPSGGKQPQHF
TRBJ2-1,TRBD2,TRBV18,few,TGTGCCAGCTCACCACGTGCTAGCGGGGGCCCAGGGGATGAGCAGTTCTTC,CASSPRASGGPGDEQFF
TRBJ1-4,.,TRBV9,.,TGTGCCAGCAGCGCCGGCCAGGCAGGCGAAAAACTGTTTTTT,CASSAGQAGEKLFF
TRBJ2-5,TRBD2,TRBV7-9,.,TGTGCCAGCAGCTCCAGCGGGAGCGGGGAGCTTCAAGAGACCCAGTACTTC,CASSSSGSGELQETQYF
TRBJ1-1,.,TRBV19,few,TGTGCCAGTAGTCTGGACCGGGGCACTGAAGCTTTCTTT,CASSLDRGTEAFF
TRBJ1-3,.,TRBV6-5,.,TGTGCCAGCAGTTACTCGCCGCTACCTGGAAACACCATATATTTT,CASSYSPLPGNTIYF
TRBJ2-2,.,TRBV27,.,TGTGCCAGCAGTTCTAACAGGGCCGCCACCGCCGGGGAGCTGTTTTTT,CASSSNRAATAGELFF